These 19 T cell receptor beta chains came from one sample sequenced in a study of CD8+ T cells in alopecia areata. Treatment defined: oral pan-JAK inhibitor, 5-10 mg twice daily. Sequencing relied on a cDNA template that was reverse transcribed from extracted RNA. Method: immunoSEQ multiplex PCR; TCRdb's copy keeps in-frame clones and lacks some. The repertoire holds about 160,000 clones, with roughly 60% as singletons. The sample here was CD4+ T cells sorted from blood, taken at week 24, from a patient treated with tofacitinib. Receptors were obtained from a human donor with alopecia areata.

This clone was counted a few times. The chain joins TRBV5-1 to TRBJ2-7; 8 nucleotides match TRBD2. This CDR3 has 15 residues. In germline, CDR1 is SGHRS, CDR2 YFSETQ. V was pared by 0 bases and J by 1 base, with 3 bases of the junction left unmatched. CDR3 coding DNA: TGCGCCAGCAGCTTGGGGGCTAGCGGGTCCTACGAGCAGTACTTC. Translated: CASSLGASGSYEQYF.

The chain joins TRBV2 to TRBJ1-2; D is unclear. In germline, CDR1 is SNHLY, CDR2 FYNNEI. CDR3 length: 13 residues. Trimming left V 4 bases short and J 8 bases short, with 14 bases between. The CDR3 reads CASSGELRGGYTF. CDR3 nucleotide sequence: TGTGCCAGCAGTGGGGAGCTTCGTGGGGGCTACACCTTC.

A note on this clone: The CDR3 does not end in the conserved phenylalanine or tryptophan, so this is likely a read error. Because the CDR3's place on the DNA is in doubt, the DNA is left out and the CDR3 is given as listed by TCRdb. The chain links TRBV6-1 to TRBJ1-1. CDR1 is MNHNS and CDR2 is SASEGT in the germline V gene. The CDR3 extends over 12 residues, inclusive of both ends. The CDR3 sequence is CASSDGTGTIIT.

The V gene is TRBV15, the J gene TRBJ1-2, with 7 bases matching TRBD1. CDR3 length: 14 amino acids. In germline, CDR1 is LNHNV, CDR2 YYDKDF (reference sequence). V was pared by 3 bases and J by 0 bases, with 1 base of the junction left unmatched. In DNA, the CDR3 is TGTGCCACCAGCAGGGGACAGCCTAACTATGGCTACACCTTC. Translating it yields CATSRGQPNYGYTF.

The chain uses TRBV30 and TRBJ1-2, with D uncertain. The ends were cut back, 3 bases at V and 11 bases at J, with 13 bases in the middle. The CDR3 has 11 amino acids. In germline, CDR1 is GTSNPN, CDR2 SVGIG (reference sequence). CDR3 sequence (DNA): TGTGCCTGGAGGGGCCCCTCGAGGTACACCTTC. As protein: CAWRGPSRYTF.

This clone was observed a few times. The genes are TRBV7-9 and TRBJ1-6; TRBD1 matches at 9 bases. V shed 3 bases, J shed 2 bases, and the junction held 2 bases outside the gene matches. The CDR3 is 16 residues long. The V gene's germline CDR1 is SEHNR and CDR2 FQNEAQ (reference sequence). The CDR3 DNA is TGTGCCAGCAGCTTGGGGACAGGGACCTATAATTCACCCCTCCACTTT. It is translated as CASSLGTGTYNSPLHF.

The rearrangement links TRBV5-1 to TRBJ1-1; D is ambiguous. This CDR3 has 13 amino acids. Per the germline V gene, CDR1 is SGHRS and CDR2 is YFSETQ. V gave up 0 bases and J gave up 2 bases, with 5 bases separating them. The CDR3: CASSLGPNTEAFF. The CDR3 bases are TGCGCCAGCAGCTTGGGCCCCAACACTGAAGCTTTCTTT.

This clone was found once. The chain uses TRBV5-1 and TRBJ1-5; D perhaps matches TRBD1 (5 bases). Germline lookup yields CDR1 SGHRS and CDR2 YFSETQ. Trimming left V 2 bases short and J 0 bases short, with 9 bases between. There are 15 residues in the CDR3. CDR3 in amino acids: CASSLGGDSNQPQHF. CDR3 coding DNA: TGCGCCAGCAGCTTAGGAGGGGATAGCAATCAGCCCCAGCATTTT.

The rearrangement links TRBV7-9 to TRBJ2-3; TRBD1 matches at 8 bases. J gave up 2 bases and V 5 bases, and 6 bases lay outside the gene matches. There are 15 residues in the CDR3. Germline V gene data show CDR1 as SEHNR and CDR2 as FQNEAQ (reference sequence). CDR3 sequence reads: CASSRDRSPTDTQYF. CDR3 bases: TGTGCCAGCAGCCGGGACAGGAGTCCCACAGATACGCAGTATTTT. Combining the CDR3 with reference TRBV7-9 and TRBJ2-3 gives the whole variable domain DTGVSQNPRHKITKRGQNVTFRCDPISEHNRLYWYRQTLGQGPEFLTYFQNEAQLEKSRLLSDRFSAERPKGSFSTLEIQRTEQGDSAMYLCASSRDRSPTDTQYFGPGTRLTVL.

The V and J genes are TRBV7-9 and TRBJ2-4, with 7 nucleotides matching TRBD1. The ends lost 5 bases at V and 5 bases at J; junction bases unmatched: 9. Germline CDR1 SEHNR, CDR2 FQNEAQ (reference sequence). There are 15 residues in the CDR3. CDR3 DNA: TGTGCCAGCAGCAGACCAGGGGGTGGCCAAAACATTCAGTACTTC. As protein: CASSRPGGGQNIQYF.

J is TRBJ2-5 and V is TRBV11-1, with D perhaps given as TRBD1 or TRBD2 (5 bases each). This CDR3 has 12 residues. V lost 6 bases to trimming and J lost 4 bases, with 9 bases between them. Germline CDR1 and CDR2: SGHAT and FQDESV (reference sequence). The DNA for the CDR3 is TGTGCCAGCAGTTATGGGGGAGAGACCCAGTACTTC. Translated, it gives CASSYGGETQYF.

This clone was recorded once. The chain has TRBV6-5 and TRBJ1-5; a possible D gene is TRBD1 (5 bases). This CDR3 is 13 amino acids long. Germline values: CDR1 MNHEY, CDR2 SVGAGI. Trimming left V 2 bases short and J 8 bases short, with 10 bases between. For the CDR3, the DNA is TGTGCCAGCAGTTACGGCCTAGGGGAGCCCCAGCATTTT. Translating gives CASSYGLGEPQHF.

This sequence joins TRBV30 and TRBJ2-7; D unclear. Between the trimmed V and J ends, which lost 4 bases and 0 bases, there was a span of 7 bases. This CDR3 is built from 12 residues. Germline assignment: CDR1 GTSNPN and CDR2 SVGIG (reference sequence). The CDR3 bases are TGTGCCTGGATGAGAAACTCCTACGAGCAGTACTTC. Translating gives CAWMRNSYEQYF. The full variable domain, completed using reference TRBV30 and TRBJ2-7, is SQTIHQWPATLVQPVGSPLSLECTVEGTSNPNLYWYRQAAGRGLQLLFYSVGIGQISSEVPQNLSASRPQDRQFILSSKKLLLSDSGFYLCAWMRNSYEQYFGPGTRLTVT.

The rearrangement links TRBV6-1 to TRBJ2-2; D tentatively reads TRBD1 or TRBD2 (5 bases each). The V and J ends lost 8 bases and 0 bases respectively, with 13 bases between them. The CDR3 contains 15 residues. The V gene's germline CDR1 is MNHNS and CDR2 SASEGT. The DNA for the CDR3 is TGTGCCAGCCGACTGGGGACGTCGAACACCGGGGAGCTGTTTTTT. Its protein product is CASRLGTSNTGELFF.

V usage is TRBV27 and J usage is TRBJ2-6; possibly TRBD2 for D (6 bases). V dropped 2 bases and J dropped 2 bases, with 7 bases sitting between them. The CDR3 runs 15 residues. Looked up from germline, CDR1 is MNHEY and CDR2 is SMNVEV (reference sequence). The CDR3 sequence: CASSLRRAGANVLTF. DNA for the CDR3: TGTGCCAGCAGTTTAAGGAGGGCTGGGGCCAACGTCCTGACTTTC.

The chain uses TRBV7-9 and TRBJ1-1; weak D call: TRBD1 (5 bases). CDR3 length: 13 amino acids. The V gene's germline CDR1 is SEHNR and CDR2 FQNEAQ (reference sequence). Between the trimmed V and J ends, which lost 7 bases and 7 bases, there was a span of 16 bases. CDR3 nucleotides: TGTGCCAGCATCGCCGCACGGGGGGGTGAAGCTTTCTTT. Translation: CASIAARGGEAFF. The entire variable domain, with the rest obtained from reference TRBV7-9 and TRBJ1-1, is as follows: DTGVSQNPRHKITKRGQNVTFRCDPISEHNRLYWYRQTLGQGPEFLTYFQNEAQLEKSRLLSDRFSAERPKGSFSTLEIQRTEQGDSAMYLCASIAARGGEAFFGQGTRLTVV.

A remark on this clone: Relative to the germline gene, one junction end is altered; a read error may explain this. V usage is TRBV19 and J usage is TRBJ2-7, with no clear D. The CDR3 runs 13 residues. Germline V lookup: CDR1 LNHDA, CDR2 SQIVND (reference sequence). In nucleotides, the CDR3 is TGTGCCAGTAGTCTAGACCGAGAGTACGAGCAGTACTTC. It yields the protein CASSLDREYEQYF.

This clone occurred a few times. For the CDR3, the DNA is TGTGCCAGTAGGGTCGGGAGCACAGATACGCAGTATTTT. Translated, it gives CASRVGSTDTQYF. The chain links TRBV19 to TRBJ2-3; D is unclear. V lost 6 bases and J lost 0, with 7 bases in between. Germline CDR1 is LNHDA and CDR2 is SQIVND (reference sequence). The CDR3 loop spans 13 amino acids.

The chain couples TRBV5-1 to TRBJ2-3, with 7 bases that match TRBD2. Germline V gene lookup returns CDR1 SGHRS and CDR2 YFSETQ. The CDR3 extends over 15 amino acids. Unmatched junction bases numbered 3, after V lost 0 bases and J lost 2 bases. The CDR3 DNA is TGCGCCAGCAGCTTGGTCGGGGGGACCACAGATACGCAGTATTTT. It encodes CASSLVGGTTDTQYF.